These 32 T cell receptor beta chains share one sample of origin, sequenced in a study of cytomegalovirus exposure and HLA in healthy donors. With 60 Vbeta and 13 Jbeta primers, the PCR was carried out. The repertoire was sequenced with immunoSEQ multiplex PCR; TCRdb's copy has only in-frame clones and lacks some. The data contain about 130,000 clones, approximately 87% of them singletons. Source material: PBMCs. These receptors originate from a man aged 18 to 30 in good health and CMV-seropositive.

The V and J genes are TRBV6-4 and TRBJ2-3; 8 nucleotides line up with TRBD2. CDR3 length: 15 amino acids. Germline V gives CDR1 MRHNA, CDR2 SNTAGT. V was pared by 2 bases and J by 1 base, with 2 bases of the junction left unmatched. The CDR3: CASSDGRGGTDTQYF. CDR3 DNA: TGTGCCAGCAGTGACGGGCGGGGGGGCACAGATACGCAGTATTTT.

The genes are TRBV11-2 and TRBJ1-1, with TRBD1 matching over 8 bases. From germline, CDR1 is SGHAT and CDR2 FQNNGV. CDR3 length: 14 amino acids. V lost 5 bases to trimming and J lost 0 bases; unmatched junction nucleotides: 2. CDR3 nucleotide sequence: TGTGCCAGCAGCCGGGGACAGGTGAACACTGAAGCTTTCTTT. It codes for CASSRGQVNTEAFF.

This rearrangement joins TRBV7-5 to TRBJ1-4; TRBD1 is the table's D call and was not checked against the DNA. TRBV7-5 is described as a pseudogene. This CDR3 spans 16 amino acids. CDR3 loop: CARSLQGNRVDEKLFF. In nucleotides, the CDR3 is TGTGCCAGAAGCCTCCAGGGTAATCGGGTTGATGAAAAACTGTTTTTT.

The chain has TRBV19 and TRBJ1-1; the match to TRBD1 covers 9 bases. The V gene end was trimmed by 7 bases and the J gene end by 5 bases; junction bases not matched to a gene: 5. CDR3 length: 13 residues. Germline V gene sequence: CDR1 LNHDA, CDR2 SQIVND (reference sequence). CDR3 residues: CASMTGGSTEAFF. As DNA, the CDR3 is TGTGCCAGTATGACAGGGGGTTCGACTGAAGCTTTCTTT.

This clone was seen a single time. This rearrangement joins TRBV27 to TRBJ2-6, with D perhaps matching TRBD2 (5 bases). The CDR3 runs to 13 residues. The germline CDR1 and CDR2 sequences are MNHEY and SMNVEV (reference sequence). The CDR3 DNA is TGTGCAGCCGGGGTACCCGGGGCCAACGTCCTGACTTTC. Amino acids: CAAGVPGANVLTF.

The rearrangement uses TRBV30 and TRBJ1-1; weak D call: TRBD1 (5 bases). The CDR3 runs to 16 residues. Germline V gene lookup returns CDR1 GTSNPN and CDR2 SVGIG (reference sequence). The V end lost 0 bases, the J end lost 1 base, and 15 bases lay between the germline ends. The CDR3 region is CAWSVITGTPNTEAFF. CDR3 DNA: TGTGCCTGGAGTGTTATAACCGGGACTCCGAACACTGAAGCTTTCTTT.

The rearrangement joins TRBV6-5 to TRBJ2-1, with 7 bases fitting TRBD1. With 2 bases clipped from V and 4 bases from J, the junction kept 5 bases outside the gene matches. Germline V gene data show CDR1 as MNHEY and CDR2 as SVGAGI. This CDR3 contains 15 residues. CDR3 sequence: CASSYTYRGYNEQFF. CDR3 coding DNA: TGTGCCAGCAGTTACACTTACAGGGGTTACAATGAGCAGTTCTTC.

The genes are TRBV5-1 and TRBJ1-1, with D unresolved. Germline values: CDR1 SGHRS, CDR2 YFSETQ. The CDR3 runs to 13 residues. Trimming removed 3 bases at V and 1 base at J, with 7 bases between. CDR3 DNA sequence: TGCGCCAGCAGCTCGACACCGAACACTGAAGCTTTCTTT. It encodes CASSSTPNTEAFF.

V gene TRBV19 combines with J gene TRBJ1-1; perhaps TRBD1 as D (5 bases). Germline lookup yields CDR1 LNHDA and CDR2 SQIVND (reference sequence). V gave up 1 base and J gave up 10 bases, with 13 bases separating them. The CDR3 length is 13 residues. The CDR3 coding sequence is TGTGCCAGTAGTATAGGGGGGACGGAGGGAGCTTTCTTT. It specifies CASSIGGTEGAFF.

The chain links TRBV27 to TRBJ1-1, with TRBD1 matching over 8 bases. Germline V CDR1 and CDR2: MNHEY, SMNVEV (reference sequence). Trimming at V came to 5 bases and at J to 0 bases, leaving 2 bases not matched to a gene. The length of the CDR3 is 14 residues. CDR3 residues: CASSKDRVNTEAFF. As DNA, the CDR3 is TGTGCCAGCAGTAAGGACAGGGTGAACACTGAAGCTTTCTTT.

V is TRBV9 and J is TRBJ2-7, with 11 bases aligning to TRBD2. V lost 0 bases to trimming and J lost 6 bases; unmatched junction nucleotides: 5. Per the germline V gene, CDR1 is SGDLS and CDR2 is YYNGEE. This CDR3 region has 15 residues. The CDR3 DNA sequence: TGTGCCAGCAGCGTAGCAGCTAGCGGGGGGTTCGAGCAGTACTTC. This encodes CASSVAASGGFEQYF.

The CDR3 loop is CASSLLRDRARQETQYF. CDR3 nucleotides: TGTGCCAGCAGTTTATTACGGGACAGGGCCCGCCAAGAGACCCAGTACTTC. This chain links TRBV27 with TRBJ2-5, with TRBD1 matching over 9 bases. The CDR3 has 17 amino acids. The trim removed 1 base at V and 1 base at J, leaving 7 bases unmatched. The germline CDR1 and CDR2 sequences are MNHEY and SMNVEV (reference sequence).

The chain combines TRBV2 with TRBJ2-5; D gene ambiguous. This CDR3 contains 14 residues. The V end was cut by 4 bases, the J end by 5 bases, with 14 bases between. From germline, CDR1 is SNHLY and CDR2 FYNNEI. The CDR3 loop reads CASSGPLVPETQYF. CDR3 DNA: TGTGCCAGCAGTGGGCCGCTGGTGCCGGAGACCCAGTACTTC.

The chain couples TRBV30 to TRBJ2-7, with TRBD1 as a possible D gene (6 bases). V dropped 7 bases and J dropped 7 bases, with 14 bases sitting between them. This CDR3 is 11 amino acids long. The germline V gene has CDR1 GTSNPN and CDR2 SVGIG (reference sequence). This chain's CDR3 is CAFRQAVEQYF. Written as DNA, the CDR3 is TGTGCCTTCCGACAGGCGGTGGAGCAGTACTTC.

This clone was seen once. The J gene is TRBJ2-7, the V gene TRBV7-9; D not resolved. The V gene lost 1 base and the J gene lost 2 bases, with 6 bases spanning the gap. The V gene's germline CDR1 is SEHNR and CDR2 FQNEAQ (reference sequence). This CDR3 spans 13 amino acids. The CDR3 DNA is TGTGCCAGCAGCTTAGGGGCTCCCTACGAGCAGTACTTC. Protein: CASSLGAPYEQYF. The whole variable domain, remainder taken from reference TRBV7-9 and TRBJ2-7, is DTGVSQNPRHKITKRGQNVTFRCDPISEHNRLYWYRQTLGQGPEFLTYFQNEAQLEKSRLLSDRFSAERPKGSFSTLEIQRTEQGDSAMYLCASSLGAPYEQYFGPGTRLTVT.

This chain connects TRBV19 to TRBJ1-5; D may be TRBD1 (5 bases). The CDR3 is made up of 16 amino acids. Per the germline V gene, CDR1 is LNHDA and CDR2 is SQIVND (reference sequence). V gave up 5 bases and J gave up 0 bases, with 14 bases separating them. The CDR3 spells CASSPLGGYSNQPQHF. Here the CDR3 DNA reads TGTGCCAGTAGTCCCCTCGGGGGGTATAGCAATCAGCCCCAGCATTTT.

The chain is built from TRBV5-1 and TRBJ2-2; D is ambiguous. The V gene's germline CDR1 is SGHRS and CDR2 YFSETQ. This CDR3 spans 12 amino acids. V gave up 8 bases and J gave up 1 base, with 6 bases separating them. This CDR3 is CASEQNTGELFF. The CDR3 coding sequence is TGCGCCAGTGAGCAGAACACCGGGGAGCTGTTTTTT.

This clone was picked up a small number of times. CDR3 in amino acids: CASSLARRGDTQYF. The CDR3 DNA follows: TGTGCCAGCAGCTTGGCGCGTCGCGGGGATACGCAGTATTTT. V usage is TRBV5-6 and J usage is TRBJ2-3, with a possible D match to TRBD2 (5 bases). Trimming cost V 0 bases and J 6 bases, with 11 bases left between them. The CDR3 sequence is 14 residues long. The germline V gene has CDR1 SGHDT and CDR2 YYEEEE.

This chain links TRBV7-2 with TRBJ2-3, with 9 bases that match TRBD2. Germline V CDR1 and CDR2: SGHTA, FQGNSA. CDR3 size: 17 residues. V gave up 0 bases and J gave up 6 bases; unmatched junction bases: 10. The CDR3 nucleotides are TGTGCCAGCAGCTTAGCCCCGCGGGGGGGCCCCGGGGATACGCAGTATTTT. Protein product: CASSLAPRGGPGDTQYF.

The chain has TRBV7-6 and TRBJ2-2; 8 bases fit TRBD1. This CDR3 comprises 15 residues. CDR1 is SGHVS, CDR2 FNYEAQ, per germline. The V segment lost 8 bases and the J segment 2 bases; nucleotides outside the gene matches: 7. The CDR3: CASGPGQANTGELFF. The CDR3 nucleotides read TGTGCCAGCGGACCGGGACAGGCAAACACCGGGGAGCTGTTTTTT.

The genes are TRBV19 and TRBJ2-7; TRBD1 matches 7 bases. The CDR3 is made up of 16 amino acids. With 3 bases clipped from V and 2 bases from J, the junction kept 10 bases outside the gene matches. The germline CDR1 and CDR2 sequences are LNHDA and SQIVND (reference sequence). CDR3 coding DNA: TGTGCCAGTAGTATGGGGATGACAGGGAGAACCTACGAGCAGTACTTC. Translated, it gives CASSMGMTGRTYEQYF.

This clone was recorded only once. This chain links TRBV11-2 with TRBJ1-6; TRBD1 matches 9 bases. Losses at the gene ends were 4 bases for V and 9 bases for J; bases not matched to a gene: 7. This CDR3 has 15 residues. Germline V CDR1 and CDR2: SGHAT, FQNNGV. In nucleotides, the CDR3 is TGTGCCAGCAGCTCCATACAGGGGGCACGTTCACCCCTCCACTTT. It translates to CASSSIQGARSPLHF.

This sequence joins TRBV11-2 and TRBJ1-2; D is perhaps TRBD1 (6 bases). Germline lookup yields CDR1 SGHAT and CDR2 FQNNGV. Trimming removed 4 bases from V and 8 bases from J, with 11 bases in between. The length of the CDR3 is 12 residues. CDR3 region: CASSSDSLGYTF. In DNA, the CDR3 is TGTGCCAGCAGCTCGGACAGTCTAGGCTACACCTTC.

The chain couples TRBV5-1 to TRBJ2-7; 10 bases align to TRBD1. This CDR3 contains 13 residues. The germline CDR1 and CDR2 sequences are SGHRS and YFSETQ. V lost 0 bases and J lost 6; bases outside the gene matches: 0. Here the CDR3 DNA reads TGCGCCAGCAGCTTGGGGGACAGGGGCGAGCAGTACTTC. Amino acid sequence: CASSLGDRGEQYF.

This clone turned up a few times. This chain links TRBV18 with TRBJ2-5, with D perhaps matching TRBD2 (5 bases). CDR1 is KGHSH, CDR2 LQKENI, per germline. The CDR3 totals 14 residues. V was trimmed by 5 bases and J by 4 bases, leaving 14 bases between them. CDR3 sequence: CASSTGISGETQYF. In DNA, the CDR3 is TGTGCCAGCTCAACGGGGATCAGCGGAGAGACCCAGTACTTC.

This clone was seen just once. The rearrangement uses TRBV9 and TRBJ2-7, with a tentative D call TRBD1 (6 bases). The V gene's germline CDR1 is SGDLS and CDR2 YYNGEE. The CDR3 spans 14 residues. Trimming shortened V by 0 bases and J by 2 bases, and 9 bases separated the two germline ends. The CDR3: CASSVGTVTYEQYF. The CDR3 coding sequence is TGTGCCAGCAGCGTAGGGACAGTAACCTACGAGCAGTACTTC. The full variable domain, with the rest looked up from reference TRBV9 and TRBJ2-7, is DSGVTQTPKHLITATGQRVTLRCSPRSGDLSVYWYQQSLDQGLQFLIQYYNGEERAKGNILERFSAQQFPDLHSELNLSSLELGDSALYFCASSVGTVTYEQYFGPGTRLTVT.

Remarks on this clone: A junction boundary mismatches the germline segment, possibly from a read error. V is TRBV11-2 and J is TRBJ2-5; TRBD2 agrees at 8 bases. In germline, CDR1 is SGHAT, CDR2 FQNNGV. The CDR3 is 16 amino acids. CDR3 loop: CAGSLGPGTRGETQYF. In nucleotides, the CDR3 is TGTGCCGGCAGCTTAGGGCCCGGGACTAGAGGGGAGACCCAGTACTTC.

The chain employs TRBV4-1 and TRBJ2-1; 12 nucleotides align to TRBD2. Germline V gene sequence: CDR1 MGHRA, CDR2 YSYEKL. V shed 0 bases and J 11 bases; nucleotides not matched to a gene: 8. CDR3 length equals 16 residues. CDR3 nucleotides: TGCGCCAGCAGCCAAGATTCTAGCGGGGGGGCCTTAAAGCAGTTCTTC. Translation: CASSQDSSGGALKQFF.

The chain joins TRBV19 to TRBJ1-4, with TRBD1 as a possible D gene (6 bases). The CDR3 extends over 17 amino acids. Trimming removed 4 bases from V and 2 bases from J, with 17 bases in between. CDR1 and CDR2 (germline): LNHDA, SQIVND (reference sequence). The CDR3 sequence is CASSTLQGMMTNEKLFF. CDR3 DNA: TGTGCCAGTAGTACCCTACAGGGAATGATGACTAATGAAAAACTGTTTTTT.

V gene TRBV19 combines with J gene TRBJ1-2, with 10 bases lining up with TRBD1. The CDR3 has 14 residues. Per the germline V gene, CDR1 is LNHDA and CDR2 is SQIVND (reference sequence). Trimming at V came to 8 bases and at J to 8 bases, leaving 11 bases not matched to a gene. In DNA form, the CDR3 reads TGTGCCAGTCGTTCGACAGGGGGCGCGTGGGGCTACACCTTC. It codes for CASRSTGGAWGYTF.

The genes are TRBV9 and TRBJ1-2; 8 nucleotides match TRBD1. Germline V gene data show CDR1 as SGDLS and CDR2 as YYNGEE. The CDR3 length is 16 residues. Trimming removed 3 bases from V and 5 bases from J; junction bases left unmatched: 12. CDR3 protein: CASSAPQGALPYGYTF. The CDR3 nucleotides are TGTGCCAGCAGCGCTCCTCAGGGGGCGCTCCCTTATGGCTACACCTTC.

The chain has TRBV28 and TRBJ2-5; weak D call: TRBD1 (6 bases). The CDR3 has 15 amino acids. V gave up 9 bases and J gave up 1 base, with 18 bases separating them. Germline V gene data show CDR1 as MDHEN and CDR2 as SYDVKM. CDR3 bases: TGTGCCAGTTCGTCAGGACAGACTATCCAAGAGACCCAGTACTTC. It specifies CASSSGQTIQETQYF.